This T cell receptor (beta chain) was sequenced in a study of early stage breast cancer tumors. Study findings and constraints: Most shared enriched TCRB sequences were commonly generated ones.

About 17-50 mg of tumor tissue was diced per sample. Generated by immunoSEQ multiplex PCR, the TCRdb table keeps only in-frame clones and is missing some. The profile shows 6,000 to 10,000 clones, 62% of them singletons. A note on this clone: Its antigen is currently unknown.

The sample was breast tumor tissue. The clonotype was recovered from a person between 70 and 80 years old with breast cancer.

The CDR3 loop is CASRGGGQPQHF. The CDR3 bases are TGTGCCAGCAGGGGGGGTGGTCAGCCCCAGCATTTT. J is TRBJ1-5 and V is TRBV28; TRBD1 is a possible D gene (5 bases). Germline lookup yields CDR1 MDHEN and CDR2 SYDVKM. V lost 6 bases and J lost 6, with 9 bases in between. CDR3 length equals 12 residues.